The rows below give T cell receptor beta chains drawn from one sample of a study of T cell changes during pregnancy in multiple sclerosis. Profiled with immunoSEQ multiplex PCR; TCRdb holds only in-frame clones, not every one. The sample has about 93,000 clones; around 94% are singletons. The material was peripheral blood, obtained after pregnancy. These receptors all come from a female donor with multiple sclerosis, enrolled in a pregnancy study. The CDR3 runs from the conserved cysteine through the conserved F or W. A D gene is named only where the DNA matches it firmly. Size is stated for part of the rows, as once, few or many counts, or as a class when the clone is expanded.

CDR3	DNA	size	V	J	D
CAWSGAGGPPGELFF	TGTGCCTGGAGTGGAGCGGGAGGGCCCCCCGGGGAGCTGTTTTTT	-	TRBV30	TRBJ2-2	TRBD2
CASSLVSLGGHEQYF	TGTGCCAGCAGCTTAGTTTCCCTCGGAGGCCACGAGCAGTACTTC	-	TRBV7-9	TRBJ2-7	-
CASSETGKNQPQHF	TGTGCCAGCTCAGAGACAGGGAAGAACCAGCCCCAGCATTTT	-	TRBV18	TRBJ1-5	TRBD1
CAWAGAGNTEAFF	TGTGCCTGGGCTGGGGCTGGGAACACTGAAGCTTTCTTT	-	TRBV30	TRBJ1-1	-
CASSPLPSGGTQETQYF	TGTGCCAGCTCACCACTCCCGAGCGGGGGGACACAAGAGACCCAGTACTTC	-	TRBV18	TRBJ2-5	TRBD2
CASSLDIYSNQPQHF	TGTGCCAGCAGCTTGGATATCTATAGCAATCAGCCCCAGCATTTT	-	TRBV5-5	TRBJ1-5	-
CASSLRVPYEQYF	TGTGCCAGCAGCTTACGCGTCCCCTACGAGCAGTACTTC	-	TRBV7-2	TRBJ2-7	-
CASSESWQGSPTEAFF	TGTGCCAGCAGTGAATCTTGGCAGGGATCCCCCACTGAAGCTTTCTTT	-	TRBV25-1	TRBJ1-1	-
CASSSGTGDYEQYF	TGTGCCAGTAGCTCCGGGACAGGAGACTACGAGCAGTACTTC	-	TRBV19	TRBJ2-7	TRBD1
CASSFVGGQETQYF	TGTGCCAGCAGCTTCGTGGGGGGCCAAGAGACCCAGTACTTC	-	TRBV7-2	TRBJ2-5	-
CASSLRTTSGTQYF	TGTGCCAGCAGCTTAAGGACTACCTCGGGGACCCAGTACTTC	-	TRBV7-7	TRBJ2-5	-
CASSKTGVEDTQYF	TGCGCCAGCAGCAAGACAGGGGTGGAAGATACGCAGTATTTT	-	TRBV5-1	TRBJ2-3	TRBD1
CASSTPKRGKRYGYTF	TGTGCCAGTAGTACGCCGAAGAGGGGGAAACGCTATGGCTACACCTTC	-	TRBV19	TRBJ1-2	-
CASSLGAGVYFTEAFF	TGTGCCAGCAGCTTAGGAGCGGGGGTGTACTTTACTGAAGCTTTCTTT	-	TRBV5-6	TRBJ1-1	-
CASSLNRFEQFF	TGTGCCAGCAGCTTGAACAGGTTCGAGCAGTTCTTC	-	TRBV7-9	TRBJ2-1	-
CASSLTSAKETQYF	TGTGCCAGCAGCTTAACTAGCGCCAAAGAGACCCAGTACTTC	-	TRBV7-2	TRBJ2-5	TRBD2
CASNGQLNEKLFF	TGTGCCAGTAATGGACAGCTAAATGAAAAACTGTTTTTT	-	TRBV2	TRBJ1-4	-
CASGRTGNTEAFF	TGTGCCAGTGGGAGGACGGGGAACACTGAAGCTTTCTTT	-	TRBV19	TRBJ1-1	-
CASSTTGFNEQFF	TGTGCCAGCAGCACGACAGGTTTCAATGAGCAGTTCTTC	-	TRBV7-9	TRBJ2-1	-
CAWSWPTDNQPQHF	TGTGCCTGGAGTTGGCCGACAGACAATCAGCCCCAGCATTTT	-	TRBV30	TRBJ1-5	-
CASSLVFSRDDGYTF	TGCGCCAGCAGCTTGGTTTTTTCCAGGGATGATGGCTACACCTTC	-	TRBV5-1	TRBJ1-2	-
CASSQDLEGPGAEAFF	TGCGCCAGCAGCCAAGATCTAGAGGGCCCGGGCGCTGAAGCTTTCTTT	-	TRBV4-3	TRBJ1-1	-
CASSQTPSSYNEQFF	TGTGCCAGCAGTCAAACTCCGAGCTCCTACAATGAGCAGTTCTTC	-	TRBV6-6	TRBJ2-1	-
CASSLAPGIGELFF	TGTGCCAGCAGCTTAGCGCCGGGGATCGGGGAGCTGTTTTTT	few	TRBV7-2	TRBJ2-2	-
CASSVVIGQSTNTEAFF	TGTGCCAGCAGCGTAGTTATAGGACAATCTACGAACACTGAAGCTTTCTTT	once	TRBV9	TRBJ1-1	-
CAWSDRSNQPQHF	TGTGCCTGGAGTGACAGGAGCAATCAGCCCCAGCATTTT	-	TRBV30	TRBJ1-5	-
CASTRTGFISGFEKLFF	TGTGCCAGCACCAGGACAGGGTTTATCTCGGGATTTGAAAAACTGTTTTTT	once	TRBV6-8	TRBJ1-4	TRBD1
CASSQRDGVIQDQPQHF	TGTGCCAGCTCACAACGGGATGGGGTTATTCAAGATCAGCCCCAGCATTTT	-	TRBV18	TRBJ1-5	-
CVSSFLETGTAYEQYF	TGCGTCAGCAGTTTTCTTGAGACAGGTACTGCCTACGAGCAGTACTTC	-	TRBV5-1	TRBJ2-7	-
CARRVVRDTQYF	TGTGCTAGGAGGGTGGTCAGAGATACGCAGTATTTT	-	TRBV12-5	TRBJ2-3	-
CASSDTSGRLEIGNTQYF	TGTGCCAGCAGTGATACTAGCGGGAGGCTCGAAATAGGGAATACGCAGTATTTT	-	TRBV6-4	TRBJ2-3	TRBD2
CASGPGAGGPETQYF	TGTGCTAGTGGTCCGGGAGCGGGAGGGCCTGAGACCCAGTACTTC	-	TRBV12-5	TRBJ2-5	TRBD2
CASSGGSNQPQHF	TGTGCCAGTAGCGGGGGTTCCAATCAGCCCCAGCATTTT	-	TRBV19	TRBJ1-5	-
CASSRGDSGSLKQYF	TGCGCCAGCAGCCGCGGAGATAGCGGGAGCCTCAAGCAGTACTTC	-	TRBV4-1	TRBJ2-7	TRBD2
CASSLQGMIHEQYF	TGTGCCAGCAGTTTACAGGGAATGATCCACGAGCAGTACTTC	-	TRBV28	TRBJ2-7	-
CASSGKGHSNQPQHF	TGTGCCAGCAGTGGAAAGGGACATAGCAATCAGCCCCAGCATTTT	-	TRBV27	TRBJ1-5	-
CASSLAGLRDRATEAFF	TGCGCCAGCAGCTTGGCCGGGTTGAGGGATCGGGCCACTGAAGCTTTCTTT	-	TRBV5-1	TRBJ1-1	-
CSVDGGNTGELFF	TGCAGCGTTGACGGGGGGAACACCGGGGAGCTGTTTTTT	-	TRBV29-1	TRBJ2-2	-
CASSLQGLEQYF	TGTGCCAGCTCACTACAGGGATTGGAGCAGTACTTC	-	TRBV18	TRBJ2-7	-
CASSTTFHYGYTF	TGCGCCAGCAGTACTACCTTTCACTATGGCTACACCTTC	-	TRBV10-1	TRBJ1-2	-
CASSLSPPPLLPNGYTF	TGTGCCAGCAGTTTATCGCCCCCCCCGCTGCTACCCAATGGCTACACCTTC	-	TRBV27	TRBJ1-2	-
CASSSGHERLNTEAFF	TGTGCCAGCAGCTCGGGACACGAAAGACTGAACACTGAAGCTTTCTTT	once	TRBV5-4	TRBJ1-1	-
CASSFLTSGDSYEQYF	TGTGCCAGCAGTTTCCTGACTAGCGGGGACTCCTACGAGCAGTACTTC	-	TRBV6-7	TRBJ2-7	TRBD2
CASSLVASGEADTQYF	TGCGCCAGCAGCTTGGTGGCTAGCGGGGAGGCAGATACGCAGTATTTT	-	TRBV5-1	TRBJ2-3	TRBD2
CASSRQGGHSYEQYF	TGTGCCAGCAGCCGACAGGGGGGACACTCCTACGAGCAGTACTTC	-	TRBV11-1	TRBJ2-7	TRBD1
CASSSASLSTQYF	TGTGCCAGCAGCTCTGCGTCCCTAAGTACCCAGTACTTC	-	TRBV5-5	TRBJ2-5	-
CASSDGSTGELFF	TGTGCCAGCAGTGACGGTAGCACCGGGGAGCTGTTTTTT	-	TRBV2	TRBJ2-2	-
CASSVERRDTQYF	TGTGCCAGCAGCGTAGAGCGGCGTGATACGCAGTATTTT	-	TRBV9	TRBJ2-3	-